This entry concerns a single T cell receptor beta chain. Clones were sequenced by immunoSEQ multiplex PCR, and TCRdb holds only the in-frame ones, with some missing. The sample consists of 210,000 or so clones, about nine tenths of them appearing once. This sample was taken from a study of control samples from healthy donors and cancer patients. Germline V gene lookup returns CDR1 SGHVS and CDR2 FNYEAQ. The V and J ends lost 6 bases and 3 bases, in that order; junction bases with no gene match: 9. The CDR3 loop spans 15 amino acids. The source material was blood. V gene TRBV7-6 combines with J gene TRBJ2-7; 9 positions match TRBD1. This clonotype was sampled from a man between 25 and 39 years old in good health. Here the CDR3 reads CASSLTGQGNYEQYF. The CDR3 DNA sequence: TGTGCCAGCAGTTTGACGGGACAGGGAAACTACGAGCAGTACTTC.